What follows are 27 T cell receptor beta chains derived from one specimen sequenced in a study of cytomegalovirus exposure and HLA in healthy donors. A multiplex PCR was run with 60 Vbeta primers and 13 Jbeta primers. TCRdb's table, derived via immunoSEQ multiplex PCR, lists solely in-frame clones and lacks some. The table records 150,000 to 200,000 clones, approximately 78% of them present only once. What was sequenced was PBMCs. Receptors were obtained from a girl aged 2 to 9 in good health and CMV-seropositive.

The J gene is TRBJ2-2, the V gene TRBV27; 8 nucleotides line up with TRBD2. Germline lookup yields CDR1 MNHEY and CDR2 SMNVEV (reference sequence). The CDR3 is made up of 14 amino acids. V shed 6 bases, J shed 6 bases, and the junction held 6 bases outside the gene matches. The CDR3: CASRWGLDPGELFF. In nucleotides, the CDR3 is TGTGCCAGCAGATGGGGACTAGACCCCGGGGAGCTGTTTTTT.

The J gene is TRBJ2-5, the V gene TRBV4-1; 13 positions match TRBD2. Trimming at V came to 2 bases and at J to 5 bases, leaving 8 bases not matched to a gene. Germline CDR1 MGHRA, CDR2 YSYEKL. The CDR3 has 17 amino acids. The chain's CDR3 is CASSQLGLAGVWETQYF. The CDR3 DNA is TGCGCCAGCAGCCAATTAGGACTAGCGGGAGTCTGGGAGACCCAGTACTTC.

On this clone: At the DNA level, this CDR3 is encoded by other sequences in the same sample as well. This rearrangement joins TRBV5-1 to TRBJ2-5; the D is unclear. V was shortened by 1 base and J by 2 bases, with 3 bases between the two germline ends. The length of the CDR3 is 12 residues. The V gene's germline CDR1 is SGHRS and CDR2 YFSETQ. The CDR3 nucleotides are TGCGCCAGCAGCTTGTATCAAGAGACCCAGTACTTC. This encodes CASSLYQETQYF.

This clone was detected only once. The rearrangement uses TRBV6-5 and TRBJ2-5; 7 nucleotides agree with TRBD1. The CDR3 is made up of 14 amino acids. Germline-derived CDR1 and CDR2 are MNHEY and SVGAGI. After removal of 5 bases from V and 5 bases from J, the junction contained 8 bases not matched to a gene. CDR3 DNA sequence: TGTGCCAGCAGTGATTACAGGGGTGGGGAGACCCAGTACTTC. Protein: CASSDYRGGETQYF.

The table lists this clone with a few counts. V is TRBV6-6 and J is TRBJ2-7, with D possibly TRBD2 on 5 matching bases. Between the trimmed V and J ends, which lost 2 bases and 4 bases, there was a span of 15 bases. The germline V gene has CDR1 MNHNY and CDR2 SVGAGI (reference sequence). The CDR3 is 15 residues long. Here the CDR3 reads CASSYVGDGWYEQYF. DNA for the CDR3: TGTGCCAGCAGTTACGTCGGGGATGGGTGGTACGAGCAGTACTTC.

The chain is built from TRBV6-1 and TRBJ1-2; no firm D call. V was pared by 8 bases and J by 2 bases, with 6 bases between. Germline values: CDR1 MNHNS, CDR2 SASEGT. The CDR3 loop spans 11 amino acids. In DNA, the CDR3 is TGTGCCAGCCACACGAACTATGGCTACACCTTC. Protein: CASHTNYGYTF.

The rearrangement joins TRBV2 to TRBJ2-5; TRBD1 aligns across 9 bases. Germline lookup yields CDR1 SNHLY and CDR2 FYNNEI. V gave up 3 bases and J gave up 5 bases; unmatched junction bases: 7. CDR3 size: 15 residues. The CDR3 sequence: CASSDGTGGSETQYF. The CDR3 nucleotides read TGTGCCAGCAGTGACGGAACAGGGGGCTCGGAGACCCAGTACTTC.

The chain carries TRBV28 and TRBJ1-4; D unclear. CDR3 length equals 14 residues. Germline V gene lookup returns CDR1 MDHEN and CDR2 SYDVKM. The V end lost 5 bases, the J end lost 6 bases, and 13 bases lay between the germline ends. CDR3 DNA: TGTGCCAGCAGTCAGAGGTGGCGAGATGAAAAACTGTTTTTT. Translating gives CASSQRWRDEKLFF.

In DNA form, the CDR3 reads TGCGCCAGCAGTGACCCCGCGCCCGATACGCAGTATTTT. Translated: CASSDPAPDTQYF. The chain has TRBV10-1 and TRBJ2-3; D gene uncertain. The CDR3 covers 13 residues. Germline CDR1 WNHNN, CDR2 SYGVQD (reference sequence). The ends were cut back, 3 bases at V and 6 bases at J, with 10 bases in the middle.

V is TRBV28 and J is TRBJ1-1; perhaps TRBD1 as D (6 bases). This CDR3 contains 14 residues. Germline CDR1 and CDR2: MDHEN and SYDVKM. V lost 3 bases to trimming and J lost 6 bases, with 14 bases between them. The CDR3 nucleotides are TGTGCCAGCAGTTTGGGGGACACGACGGCTGAAGCTTTCTTT. Its translation is CASSLGDTTAEAFF.

This clone was observed a handful of times. The rearrangement links TRBV6-5 to TRBJ1-4; TRBD1 matches 7 bases. CDR1 is MNHEY, CDR2 SVGAGI, per germline. The junction had 7 bases not matched to a gene; V was cut back by 2 bases and J by 4 bases. The CDR3 runs 16 residues. The CDR3 DNA is TGTGCCAGCAGTTACGGGGACAGCGATATTAATGAAAAACTGTTTTTT. This gives the protein CASSYGDSDINEKLFF.

The chain links TRBV4-1 to TRBJ2-3, with 8 bases aligning to TRBD2. CDR1 MGHRA and CDR2 YSYEKL come from the germline V gene. This CDR3 has 19 amino acids. V trimming: 4 bases; J trimming: 0 bases; junction bases outside the gene matches: 15. CDR3 DNA sequence: TGCGCCAGCAGCCCGGGACTAGTTCGAGCAAGCGCTAGCACAGATACGCAGTATTTT. Amino acids: CASSPGLVRASASTDTQYF.

Here the CDR3 reads CASRATGSGNEKLFF. CDR3 nucleotides: TGTGCCAGCAGGGCGACAGGTTCGGGTAATGAAAAACTGTTTTTT. The chain joins TRBV2 to TRBJ1-4; possible D gene TRBD1, 6 bases. This CDR3 spans 15 amino acids. Germline values: CDR1 SNHLY, CDR2 FYNNEI. Trimming cost V 6 bases and J 4 bases, with 15 bases left between them. Full variable domain (outside the CDR3, taken from reference TRBV2 and TRBJ1-4): EPEVTQTPSHQVTQMGQEVILRCVPISNHLYFYWYRQILGQKVEFLVSFYNNEISEKSEIFDDQFSVERPDGSNFTLKIRSTKLEDSAMYFCASRATGSGNEKLFFGSGTQLSVL.

V is TRBV2 and J is TRBJ2-2; TRBD1 agrees at 7 bases. The germline V gene encodes CDR1 SNHLY and CDR2 FYNNEI. The CDR3 extends over 13 amino acids. The trim removed 8 bases at V and 3 bases at J, leaving 3 bases unmatched. The CDR3 is CASLTGDTGELFF. The CDR3 DNA is TGTGCCAGCCTAACAGGGGACACCGGGGAGCTGTTTTTT. Variable domain in full (rest from reference TRBV2 and TRBJ2-2): EPEVTQTPSHQVTQMGQEVILRCVPISNHLYFYWYRQILGQKVEFLVSFYNNEISEKSEIFDDQFSVERPDGSNFTLKIRSTKLEDSAMYFCASLTGDTGELFFGEGSRLTVL.

This rearrangement joins TRBV28 to TRBJ1-5; 9 bases agree with TRBD1. Germline values: CDR1 MDHEN, CDR2 SYDVKM. The CDR3 has 19 residues. Trimming took 4 bases from V and 4 from J; bases not matched to a gene: 17. The CDR3 DNA reads as TGTGCCAGCAGTTCTTTAGCGGGACAGGGACTTTATAGTAATCAGCCCCAGCATTTT. Protein: CASSSLAGQGLYSNQPQHF.

This clone has a single count. The chain is built from TRBV7-9 and TRBJ2-3; 7 bases are shared with TRBD1. V dropped 4 bases and J dropped 4; count of bases not matched to a gene: 5. CDR1 is SEHNR, CDR2 FQNEAQ, per germline (reference sequence). This CDR3 has 14 amino acids. CDR3 loop: CASSSDRVADTQYF. DNA for the CDR3: TGTGCCAGCAGCTCTGACAGGGTTGCAGATACGCAGTATTTT. Variable domain in full (rest from reference TRBV7-9 and TRBJ2-3): DTGVSQNPRHKITKRGQNVTFRCDPISEHNRLYWYRQTLGQGPEFLTYFQNEAQLEKSRLLSDRFSAERPKGSFSTLEIQRTEQGDSAMYLCASSSDRVADTQYFGPGTRLTVL.

In its sample, this clone was seen a few times. The V and J genes are TRBV9 and TRBJ2-7; possibly TRBD2 for D (6 bases). This CDR3 has 15 amino acids. V was clipped by 1 base and J by 0 bases, with 11 bases between them. Germline CDR1 and CDR2: SGDLS and YYNGEE. The CDR3 bases are TGTGCCAGCAGCGTACGGGCGGGGAGCTCCTACGAGCAGTACTTC. Amino acids: CASSVRAGSSYEQYF.

The rearrangement joins TRBV7-9 to TRBJ2-1; 7 bases agree with TRBD2. Germline assignment: CDR1 SEHNR and CDR2 FQNEAQ (reference sequence). CDR3 length: 12 amino acids. Unmatched junction bases numbered 3, after V lost 5 bases and J lost 8 bases. CDR3 in DNA: TGTGCCAGCAGCGGGAGGGTCTATGAGCAGTTCTTC. This translates into CASSGRVYEQFF.

The rearrangement links TRBV15 to TRBJ2-3; 8 nucleotides line up with TRBD2. The CDR3 has 19 residues. The ends lost 0 bases at V and 5 bases at J; junction bases unmatched: 16. CDR1 and CDR2 (germline): LNHNV, YYDKDF (reference sequence). CDR3 nucleotide sequence: TGTGCCACCAGCAGAGATTGGGGTGTTGGGAGCGGGAGTGGAGATACGCAGTATTTT. Translated: CATSRDWGVGSGSGDTQYF.

This rearrangement joins TRBV30 to TRBJ2-5; 9 bases line up with TRBD2. CDR1 is GTSNPN and CDR2 is SVGIG in the germline V gene (reference sequence). V shed 4 bases and J 3 bases; nucleotides not matched to a gene: 0. The CDR3 extends over 12 amino acids. The CDR3, as DNA: TGTGCCTGGACTAGCGGGAAAGAGACCCAGTACTTC. Protein: CAWTSGKETQYF.

The CDR3 DNA is TGTGCCAGCAGCCCCCAAGGGGGACTAGCGGACCTCTACTTC. It encodes CASSPQGGLADLYF. The rearrangement links TRBV9 to TRBJ2-5; 11 positions agree with TRBD2. The J segment lost 14 bases and the V segment lost 4 bases, leaving 13 bases of the junction unmatched. This CDR3 region has 14 residues. Germline assignment: CDR1 SGDLS and CDR2 YYNGEE. The full variable domain, with the rest looked up from reference TRBV9 and TRBJ2-5, is DSGVTQTPKHLITATGQRVTLRCSPRSGDLSVYWYQQSLDQGLQFLIQYYNGEERAKGNILERFSAQQFPDLHSELNLSSLELGDSALYFCASSPQGGLADLYFGPGTRLLVL.

The chain recombines TRBV28 with TRBJ2-3; tentative D call: TRBD1 (5 bases). Germline V gene data show CDR1 as MDHEN and CDR2 as SYDVKM. The V end was cut by 5 bases, the J end by 0 bases, with 9 bases between. The CDR3 extends over 14 amino acids. For the CDR3, the DNA is TGTGCCAGCAGTCGGCAGGGAAGCACAGATACGCAGTATTTT. The encoded protein is CASSRQGSTDTQYF.

The chain couples TRBV28 to TRBJ1-1; D perhaps matches TRBD1 (6 bases). The germline CDR1 and CDR2 sequences are MDHEN and SYDVKM. CDR3 length equals 15 residues. The V end was cut by 11 bases, the J end by 6 bases, with 25 bases between. CDR3 nucleotide sequence: TGTGCCCACGGGGAAAGTTTGGGGGGGGCGGCTGAAGCTTTCTTT. Encoded protein: CAHGESLGGAAEAFF.

The V gene is TRBV5-4, the J gene TRBJ2-5; 13 bases are a match to TRBD2. Per the germline V gene, CDR1 is SGHNT and CDR2 is YYREEE (reference sequence). Trimming removed 5 bases from V and 11 bases from J; junction bases left unmatched: 9. The CDR3 has 14 residues. The CDR3 region is CASRLLAGGGEQYF. The CDR3 DNA reads as TGTGCCAGCAGGTTACTAGCGGGAGGGGGAGAGCAGTACTTC. Drawing the rest from reference TRBV5-4 and TRBJ2-5, the complete variable domain is ETGVTQSPTHLIKTRGQQVTLRCSSQSGHNTVSWYQQALGQGPQFIFQYYREEENGRGNFPPRFSGLQFPNYSSELNVNALELDDSALYLCASRLLAGGGEQYFGPGTRLLVL.

The V and J genes are TRBV6-6 and TRBJ2-1, with 8 bases that match TRBD1. This CDR3 has 16 residues. The germline CDR1 and CDR2 sequences are MNHNY and SVGAGI (reference sequence). Unmatched junction bases numbered 5, after V lost 4 bases and J lost 0 bases. CDR3 nucleotides: TGTGCCAGCAGTTCTCCGACAGGGGACTCCTACAATGAGCAGTTCTTC. Protein: CASSSPTGDSYNEQFF.

The V gene is TRBV2, the J gene TRBJ2-1, with unresolved D. Trimming left V 4 bases short and J 6 bases short, with 10 bases between. Germline loops: CDR1 SNHLY, CDR2 FYNNEI. The CDR3 spans 13 residues. The CDR3 coding sequence is TGTGCCAGCAGTGTGGAGTCTGTCAATGAGCAGTTCTTC. Encoded protein: CASSVESVNEQFF.

The chain combines TRBV6-1 with TRBJ2-7; D possibly corresponds to TRBD2 (5 bases). The CDR3 sequence is 12 residues long. V lost 8 bases and J lost 3, with 11 bases in between. Germline assignment: CDR1 MNHNS and CDR2 SASEGT. The CDR3: CASLMGSYEQYF. The CDR3 DNA is TGTGCCAGCCTCATGGGGAGCTACGAGCAGTACTTC.